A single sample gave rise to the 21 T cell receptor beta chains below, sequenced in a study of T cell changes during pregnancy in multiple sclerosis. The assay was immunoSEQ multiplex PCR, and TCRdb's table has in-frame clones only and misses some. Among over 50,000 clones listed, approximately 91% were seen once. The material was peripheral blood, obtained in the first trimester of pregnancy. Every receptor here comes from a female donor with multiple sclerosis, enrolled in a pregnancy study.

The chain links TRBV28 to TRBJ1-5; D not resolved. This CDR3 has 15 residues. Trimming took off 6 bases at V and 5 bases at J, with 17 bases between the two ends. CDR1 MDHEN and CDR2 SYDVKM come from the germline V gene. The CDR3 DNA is TGTGCCAGCAGGTTGGCGGGGTACGGCCATCAGCCCCAGCATTTT. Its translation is CASRLAGYGHQPQHF.

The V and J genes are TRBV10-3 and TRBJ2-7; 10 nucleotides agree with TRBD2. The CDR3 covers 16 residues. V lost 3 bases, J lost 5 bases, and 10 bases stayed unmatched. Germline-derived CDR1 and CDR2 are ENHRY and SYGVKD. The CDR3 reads CAISDYPSGSSDEQYF. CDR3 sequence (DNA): TGTGCCATCAGTGACTACCCTAGCGGGAGTAGCGACGAGCAGTACTTC.

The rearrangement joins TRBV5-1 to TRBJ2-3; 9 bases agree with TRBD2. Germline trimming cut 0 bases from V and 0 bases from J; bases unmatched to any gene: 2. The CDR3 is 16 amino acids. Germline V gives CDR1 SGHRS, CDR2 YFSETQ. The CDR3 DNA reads TGCGCCAGCAGCTTGGGACTAGCGGCTAGCACAGATACGCAGTATTTT. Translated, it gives CASSLGLAASTDTQYF.

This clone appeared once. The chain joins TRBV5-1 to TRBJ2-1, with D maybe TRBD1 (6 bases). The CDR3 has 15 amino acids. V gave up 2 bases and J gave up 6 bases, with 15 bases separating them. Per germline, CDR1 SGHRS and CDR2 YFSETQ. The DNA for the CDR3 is TGCGCCAGCAGCTTAGTGGGGGCGATGGGCAATGAGCAGTTCTTC. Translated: CASSLVGAMGNEQFF. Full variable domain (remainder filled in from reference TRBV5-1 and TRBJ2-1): KAGVTQTPRYLIKTRGQQVTLSCSPISGHRSVSWYQQTPGQGLQFLFEYFSETQRNKGNFPGRFSGRQFSNSRSEMNVSTLELGDSALYLCASSLVGAMGNEQFFGPGTRLTVL.

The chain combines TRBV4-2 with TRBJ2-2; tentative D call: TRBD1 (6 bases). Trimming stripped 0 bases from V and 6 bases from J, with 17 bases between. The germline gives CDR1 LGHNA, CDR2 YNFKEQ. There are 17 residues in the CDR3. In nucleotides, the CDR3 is TGTGCCAGCAGCCAAGATTACAGGGTACGTTTGGCCGGGGAGCTGTTTTTT. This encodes CASSQDYRVRLAGELFF.

The CDR3 protein is CASGLVAGGIIETQYF. The CDR3 DNA is TGTGCTAGTGGTTTGGTAGCGGGTGGGATTATAGAGACCCAGTACTTC. The chain recombines TRBV12-5 with TRBJ2-5, with D possibly matching TRBD2 (6 bases). Germline V gives CDR1 LGHNT, CDR2 FRNRAP. The CDR3 loop spans 16 amino acids. V dropped 0 bases and J dropped 4 bases, with 15 bases sitting between them.

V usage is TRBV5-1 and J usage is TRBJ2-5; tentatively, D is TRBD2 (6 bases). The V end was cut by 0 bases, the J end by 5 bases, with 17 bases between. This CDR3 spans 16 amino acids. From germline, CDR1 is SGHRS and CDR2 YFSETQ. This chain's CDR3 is CASSLEVGRFGETQYF. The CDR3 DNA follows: TGCGCCAGCAGCTTGGAGGTCGGGAGATTCGGGGAGACCCAGTACTTC.

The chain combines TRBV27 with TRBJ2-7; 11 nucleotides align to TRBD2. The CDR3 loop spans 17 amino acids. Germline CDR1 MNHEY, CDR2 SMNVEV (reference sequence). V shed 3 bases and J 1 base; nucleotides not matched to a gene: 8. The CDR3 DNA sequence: TGTGCCAGCAGTTTCACTAGCGGGAGACTCCTATCCTACGAGCAGTACTTC. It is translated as CASSFTSGRLLSYEQYF.

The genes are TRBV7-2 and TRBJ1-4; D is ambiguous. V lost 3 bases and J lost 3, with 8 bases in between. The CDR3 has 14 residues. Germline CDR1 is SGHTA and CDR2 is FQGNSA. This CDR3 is CASSFGVANEKLFF. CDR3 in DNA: TGTGCCAGCAGCTTCGGAGTAGCTAATGAAAAACTGTTTTTT.

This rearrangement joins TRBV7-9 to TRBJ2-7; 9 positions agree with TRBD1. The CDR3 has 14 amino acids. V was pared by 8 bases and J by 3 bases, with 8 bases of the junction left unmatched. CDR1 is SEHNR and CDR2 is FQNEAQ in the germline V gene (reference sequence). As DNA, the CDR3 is TGTGCCAGCTTTAGTGGGACAGGGCGCTACGAGCAGTACTTC. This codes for CASFSGTGRYEQYF.

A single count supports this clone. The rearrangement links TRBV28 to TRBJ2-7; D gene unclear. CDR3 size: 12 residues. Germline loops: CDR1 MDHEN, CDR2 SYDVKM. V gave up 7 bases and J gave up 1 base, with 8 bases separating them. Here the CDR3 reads CASTSRSYEQYF. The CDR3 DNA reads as TGTGCCAGCACCTCGCGTTCCTACGAGCAGTACTTC. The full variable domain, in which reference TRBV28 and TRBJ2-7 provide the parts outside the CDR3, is DVKVTQSSRYLVKRTGEKVFLECVQDMDHENMFWYRQDPGLGLRLIYFSYDVKMKEKGDIPEGYSVSREKKERFSLILESASTNQTSMYLCASTSRSYEQYFGPGTRLTVT.

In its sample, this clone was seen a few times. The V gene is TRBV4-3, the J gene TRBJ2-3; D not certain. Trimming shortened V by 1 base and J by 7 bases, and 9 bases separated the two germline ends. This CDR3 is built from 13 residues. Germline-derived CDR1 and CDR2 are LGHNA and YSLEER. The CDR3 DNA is TGCGCCAGCAGCCAAGGAGAACGTTATACGCAGTATTTT. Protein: CASSQGERYTQYF.

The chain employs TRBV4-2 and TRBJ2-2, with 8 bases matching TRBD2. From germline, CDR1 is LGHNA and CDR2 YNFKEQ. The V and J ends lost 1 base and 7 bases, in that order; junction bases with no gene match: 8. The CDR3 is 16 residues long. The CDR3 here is CASSQGVGTRDGELFF. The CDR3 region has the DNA TGTGCCAGCAGCCAAGGAGTTGGGACTAGGGACGGGGAGCTGTTTTTT.

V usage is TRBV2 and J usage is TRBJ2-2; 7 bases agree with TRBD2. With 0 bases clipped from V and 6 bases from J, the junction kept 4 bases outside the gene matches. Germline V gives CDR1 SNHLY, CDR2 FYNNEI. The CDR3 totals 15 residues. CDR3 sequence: CASSEAGGRPGELFF. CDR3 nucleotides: TGTGCCAGCAGTGAAGCGGGAGGGCGTCCCGGGGAGCTGTTTTTT.

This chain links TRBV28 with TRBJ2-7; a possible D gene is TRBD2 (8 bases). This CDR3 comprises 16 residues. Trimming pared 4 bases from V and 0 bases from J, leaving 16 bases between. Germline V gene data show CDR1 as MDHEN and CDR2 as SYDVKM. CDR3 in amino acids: CASSSGGAGGSYEQYF. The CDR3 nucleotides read TGTGCCAGCAGTTCAGGGGGGGCGGGAGGCTCCTACGAGCAGTACTTC.

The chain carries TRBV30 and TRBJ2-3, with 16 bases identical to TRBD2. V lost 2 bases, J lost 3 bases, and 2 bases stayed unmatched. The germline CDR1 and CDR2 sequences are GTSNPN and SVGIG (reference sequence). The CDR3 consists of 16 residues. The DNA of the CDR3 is TGTGCCTGGAGTACGGGACTAGCGGGAGGGACAGATACGCAGTATTTT. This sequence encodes CAWSTGLAGGTDTQYF.

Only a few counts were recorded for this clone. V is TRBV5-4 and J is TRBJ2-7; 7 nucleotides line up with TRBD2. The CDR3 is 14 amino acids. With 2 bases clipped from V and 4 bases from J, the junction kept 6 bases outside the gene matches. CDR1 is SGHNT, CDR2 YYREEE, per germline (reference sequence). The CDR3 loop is CASSLGLAEYEQYF. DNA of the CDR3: TGTGCCAGCAGCTTAGGGCTAGCGGAGTACGAGCAGTACTTC.

This chain's CDR3 is CASSQAFRANYGYTF. The CDR3 nucleotides read TGCGCCAGCAGCCAAGCGTTCAGGGCTAACTATGGCTACACCTTC. V is TRBV4-1 and J is TRBJ1-2; weak D call: TRBD1 (5 bases). CDR3 size: 15 residues. The germline V gene has CDR1 MGHRA and CDR2 YSYEKL. Trimming cost V 1 base and J 0 bases, with 9 bases left between them.

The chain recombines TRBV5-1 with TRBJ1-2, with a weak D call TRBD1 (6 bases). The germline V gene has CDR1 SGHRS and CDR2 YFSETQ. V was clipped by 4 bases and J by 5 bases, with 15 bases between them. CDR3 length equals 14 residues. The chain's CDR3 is CASSRGQLPYGYTF. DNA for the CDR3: TGCGCCAGCAGCCGTGGACAGCTGCCTTATGGCTACACCTTC.

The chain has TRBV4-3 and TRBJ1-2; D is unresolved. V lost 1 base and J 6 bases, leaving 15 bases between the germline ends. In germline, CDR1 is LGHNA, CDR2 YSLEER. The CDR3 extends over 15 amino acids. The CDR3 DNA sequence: TGCGCCAGCAGCCAAGTGGTGACTACAGAAGATGGCTACACCTTC. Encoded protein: CASSQVVTTEDGYTF.

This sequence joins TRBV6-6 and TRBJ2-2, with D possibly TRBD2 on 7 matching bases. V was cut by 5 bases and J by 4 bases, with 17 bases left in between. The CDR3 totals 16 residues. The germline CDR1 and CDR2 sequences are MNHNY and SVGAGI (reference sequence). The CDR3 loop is CASSNLAGAGTGELFF. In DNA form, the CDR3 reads TGTGCCAGCAGTAATCTTGCGGGGGCAGGCACCGGGGAGCTGTTTTTT.